This T cell receptor beta chain was profiled in a study of T-cell reconstitution after alpha-beta-depleted transplantation in children (dated by TCRdb to the mid-2010s). Concerning the study at large: The study quantitatively tracked T-cell immune reconstitution after TCRalphabeta/CD19-depleted allogeneic hematopoietic cell transplantation in children using TCR repertoire profiling.

This clonotype was picked up a small number of times. It lacks a known antigen. No much larger clone is present one base from it, and per-base qualities are unavailable. General conclusions and limits of the study: Over subsequent months, a decline in hyperexpanded clone frequencies was noted, and after one year, T-cell counts and TCRbeta diversity were mostly ascribed to newly produced T cells. In some patients, the high TCRbeta diversity seen at day 60 was put down to recipient T cells and intrathymic progenitors that had survived conditioning. Apparently early alphabetaT-cell count recovery about two months after transplant reportedly relied on only several hundred rapidly expanded clones derived from non-depleted graft cells.

What this sample's treatment or condition label stands for: allogeneic hematopoietic cell transplantation with graft depleted of TCRalphabeta T cells and CD19 B cells. TCRalphabeta/CD19-depleted allogeneic hematopoietic cell grafts were given to the transplant recipients, all of whom were children. The library was prepared using PCR. Sequencing instrument: Illumina HiSeq 2500. To normalize quantification of the TCRbeta repertoire, the TCR libraries were built with molecular barcoding that relied on unique molecular identifiers. TCRdb's own reprocessing of the public reads used fastp at Q25 and MiXCR and kept productive beta chains. A single entry per CDR3 protein holds the most common genes and DNA from its merged rows. Across this sample there are around 490,000 distinct CDR3 sequences, with approximately 10% seen only once. The ten largest clones represent 12% to 15% of the sample. The germline ends are 11 bases apart after V is trimmed by 7 bases and J by 5 bases. According to the germline V gene, CDR1 reads MDHEN and CDR2 reads SYDVKM. The CDR3, cysteine through phenylalanine, is 12 amino acids long. Of the read, only the CDR3 DNA is kept; its 36 bases are in frame from base 1.

The sequence links TRBV28 to TRBJ2-5, with a tentative D gene TRBD2 over 5 matching bases. This sequence was found in a female patient aged 2 to 10 who had a stem cell transplant for aplastic anemia, so the T cells may come from the graft donor. Sequences were derived from PBMCs, mostly from graft donor cells, sampled 180 days after TCRalphabeta/CD19-depleted stem cell transplant. The nucleotides are TGTGCCAGCATGACGCGGGCTGAGACCCAGTACTTC. Its protein product is CASMTRAETQYF.